Listed here are 26 T cell receptor beta chains from one sample, sequenced in a study of cytomegalovirus exposure and HLA in healthy donors. The assay was immunoSEQ multiplex PCR, and TCRdb's table has in-frame clones only and misses some. The repertoire includes some 87,000 clones, roughly 96% of them detected once, and 1.3% sits in the top ten. Sequencing input: PBMCs. The receptors originated from a woman aged 18-35 years in good health and CMV-seronegative.

DNA of the CDR3: TGCGCCAGCAGCTTGCGGGAGTATGGCACTGAAGCTTTCTTT. Protein sequence: CASSLREYGTEAFF. This chain joins TRBV5-1 and TRBJ1-1, with D unclear. The germline V gene has CDR1 SGHRS and CDR2 YFSETQ. Trimming removed 1 base at V and 4 bases at J, with 11 bases between. The CDR3 totals 14 residues.

This chain connects TRBV5-4 to TRBJ2-2; D remains ambiguous. The CDR3 sequence is 17 residues long. Trimming shortened V by 0 bases and J by 4 bases, and 16 bases separated the two germline ends. Per germline, CDR1 SGHNT and CDR2 YYREEE (reference sequence). The CDR3 spells CASSLAVDRVITGELFF. The CDR3 bases are TGTGCCAGCAGCTTGGCTGTCGATCGGGTCATCACCGGGGAGCTGTTTTTT.

This clone is a singleton in its sample. The chain recombines TRBV11-3 with TRBJ2-3; a weak D match, TRBD2 (6 bases). The CDR3 covers 13 residues. Trimming removed 5 bases from V and 3 bases from J, with 9 bases in between. Germline V CDR1 and CDR2: SGHNT, YENEEA. This chain's CDR3 is CASSTGSTDTQYF. As DNA, the CDR3 is TGTGCCAGCAGCACCGGGAGTACAGATACGCAGTATTTT.

The chain combines TRBV6-5 with TRBJ2-6; D gene uncertain. The CDR3 covers 16 residues. Germline values: CDR1 MNHEY, CDR2 SVGAGI. V lost 5 bases, J lost 1 base, and 12 bases lay in between. The DNA of the CDR3 is TGTGCCAGCAGTAACTGGCTGGCTTCTGGGGCCAACGTCCTGACTTTC. This translates into CASSNWLASGANVLTF.

This chain's CDR3 is CASSSQLNEQFF. The CDR3 DNA sequence: TGTGCCAGCAGCTCCCAACTCAATGAGCAGTTCTTC. The chain carries TRBV7-8 and TRBJ2-1; D is unclear. The length of the CDR3 is 12 residues. V lost 4 bases to trimming and J lost 6 bases, with 7 bases between them. Germline CDR1 and CDR2: SGHVS and FQNEAQ.

The chain uses TRBV29-1 and TRBJ1-2, with 9 bases lining up with TRBD1. With 7 bases clipped from V and 7 bases from J, the junction kept 13 bases outside the gene matches. The CDR3 runs to 14 residues. Germline CDR1 reads SQVTM; CDR2 reads ANQGSEA. CDR3 in amino acids: CSATTTGGRFGYTF. CDR3 bases: TGCAGCGCTACGACAACAGGGGGCAGGTTTGGCTACACCTTC.

The genes are TRBV6-1 and TRBJ2-7; 8 nucleotides align to TRBD1. CDR1 and CDR2 (germline): MNHNS, SASEGT. Unmatched junction bases numbered 7, after V lost 6 bases and J lost 0 bases. There are 15 residues in the CDR3. The CDR3 DNA reads as TGTGCCAGCAGGCAATGGACAGGGTTCTCCTACGAGCAGTACTTC. Translation: CASRQWTGFSYEQYF.

The chain joins TRBV11-2 to TRBJ2-3, with 8 bases lining up with TRBD1. Per the germline V gene, CDR1 is SGHAT and CDR2 is FQNNGV. The CDR3 is made up of 20 amino acids. J was trimmed by 4 bases and V by 0 bases; bases with no gene match: 18. CDR3: CASSLDRYSRTGRSADTQYF. As DNA, the CDR3 is TGTGCCAGCAGCTTAGACCGATACTCTCGGACAGGGCGGTCGGCAGATACGCAGTATTTT.

This clone has a single count. The rearrangement joins TRBV6-6 to TRBJ2-7, with TRBD2 identical over 8 bases. Unmatched junction bases numbered 14, after V lost 10 bases and J lost 3 bases. Germline-derived CDR1 and CDR2 are MNHNY and SVGAGI (reference sequence). The CDR3 runs to 15 residues. Here the CDR3 reads CATCKREMSIYEQYF. DNA of the CDR3: TGTGCCACATGCAAGCGGGAGATGAGTATCTACGAGCAGTACTTC.

The chain couples TRBV5-1 to TRBJ2-7; D not certain. The CDR3 runs 13 residues. The V gene's germline CDR1 is SGHRS and CDR2 YFSETQ. V gave up 3 bases and J gave up 4 bases, with 11 bases separating them. The CDR3 loop is CASSYGSLYEQYF. For the CDR3, the DNA is TGCGCCAGCAGCTACGGGTCCTTATACGAGCAGTACTTC.

As DNA, the CDR3 is TGTGCCATCAGTGGAGGGGGGGGACAGGGCCCTGACTATGGCTACACCTTC. This gives the protein CAISGGGGQGPDYGYTF. V is TRBV10-3 and J is TRBJ1-2, with 9 bases that match TRBD1. CDR1 is ENHRY, CDR2 SYGVKD, per germline. Losses at the gene ends were 4 bases for V and 3 bases for J; bases not matched to a gene: 12. This CDR3 comprises 17 residues.

The rearrangement joins TRBV6-1 to TRBJ1-1, with 10 bases lining up with TRBD1. Germline V gene data show CDR1 as MNHNS and CDR2 as SASEGT. J gave up 10 bases and V 7 bases, and 9 bases lay outside the gene matches. This CDR3 has 13 amino acids. The CDR3 region has the DNA TGTGCCAGCAACAGACAGGGGGCGAATTCAGCTTTCTTT. Encoded protein: CASNRQGANSAFF.

The gene calls are TRBV7-9 and TRBJ2-7; a possible D gene is TRBD1 (5 bases). Germline lookup yields CDR1 SEHNR and CDR2 FQNEAQ (reference sequence). V was shortened by 5 bases and J by 3 bases, with 20 bases between the two germline ends. The CDR3 contains 16 residues. This CDR3 reads CASSPYRIQGFYEQYF. CDR3 DNA: TGTGCCAGCAGCCCGTACAGGATTCAAGGCTTCTACGAGCAGTACTTC.

This chain uses TRBV2 with TRBJ1-1; D is undetermined. Germline lookup yields CDR1 SNHLY and CDR2 FYNNEI. V dropped 6 bases and J dropped 7 bases, with 6 bases sitting between them. The length of the CDR3 is 10 residues. The CDR3, as DNA: TGTGCCAGCAGGGACTTTGAAGCTTTCTTT. Residues: CASRDFEAFF.

In this sample, this clone turned up once. The chain employs TRBV10-1 and TRBJ1-5; D perhaps matches TRBD1 (5 bases). Germline CDR1 is WNHNN and CDR2 is SYGVQD (reference sequence). The CDR3 sequence is 15 residues long. V was shortened by 0 bases and J by 4 bases, with 10 bases between the two germline ends. As DNA, the CDR3 is TGCGCCAGCAGTGAGTCGGGGGGGATTAATCAGCCCCAGCATTTT. Translation: CASSESGGINQPQHF.

This chain connects TRBV6-6 to TRBJ2-1; maybe TRBD2 (6 bases). Between the trimmed V and J ends, which lost 7 bases and 4 bases, there was a span of 17 bases. The CDR3 has 15 residues. Germline V CDR1 and CDR2: MNHNY, SVGAGI (reference sequence). Here the CDR3 reads CASNHEGLQYNEQFF. The CDR3 DNA sequence: TGTGCCAGCAACCATGAGGGACTGCAATACAATGAGCAGTTCTTC.

The rearrangement uses TRBV7-9 and TRBJ1-1; D gene ambiguous. The CDR3 runs to 14 residues. Germline V gene sequence: CDR1 SEHNR, CDR2 FQNEAQ (reference sequence). V lost 5 bases and J 5 bases, leaving 15 bases between the germline ends. The CDR3 DNA follows: TGTGCCAGCAGCGAGCGCGGTCTTGGTACTGAAGCTTTCTTT. This encodes CASSERGLGTEAFF.

This chain links TRBV6-5 with TRBJ1-1; D is ambiguous. Germline lookup yields CDR1 MNHEY and CDR2 SVGAGI. The V gene lost 0 bases and the J gene lost 4 bases, with 6 bases spanning the gap. The CDR3 loop spans 13 amino acids. The CDR3 reads CASSYSSSTEAFF. The CDR3 region has the DNA TGTGCCAGCAGTTACTCTTCATCCACTGAAGCTTTCTTT.

The gene calls are TRBV27 and TRBJ2-7; TRBD2 matches at 7 bases. The junction had 14 bases not matched to a gene; V was cut back by 3 bases and J by 6 bases. Germline V gene data show CDR1 as MNHEY and CDR2 as SMNVEV (reference sequence). The CDR3 has 16 residues. CDR3 sequence: CASSFTALAVSGEQYF. The CDR3 DNA reads TGTGCCAGCAGTTTTACCGCTCTAGCGGTAAGTGGCGAGCAGTACTTC.

The rearrangement uses TRBV5-5 and TRBJ2-5; 10 bases are shared with TRBD2. The junction had 5 bases not matched to a gene; V was cut back by 0 bases and J by 3 bases. There are 16 residues in the CDR3. Germline values: CDR1 SGHKS, CDR2 YYEKEE (reference sequence). The CDR3, as DNA: TGTGCCAGCAGCTTGGCCTATCTAGCGGGAGAAGAGACCCAGTACTTC. It specifies CASSLAYLAGEETQYF.

The V gene is TRBV10-3, the J gene TRBJ2-7; a weak D match, TRBD1 (6 bases). The V and J ends lost 3 bases and 8 bases respectively, with 17 bases between them. From germline, CDR1 is ENHRY and CDR2 SYGVKD. CDR3 length: 14 amino acids. The CDR3 DNA reads as TGTGCCATCAGTGAATTGGGGGCTTTGGGGAAGCAGTACTTC. Translating it yields CAISELGALGKQYF.

The genes are TRBV7-2 and TRBJ2-7; 14 bases agree with TRBD2. The CDR3 runs 15 residues. Germline V gene data show CDR1 as SGHTA and CDR2 as FQGNSA. V lost 5 bases to trimming and J lost 0 bases; unmatched junction nucleotides: 0. The CDR3 spells CASSGTSGSSYEQYF. DNA for the CDR3: TGTGCCAGCAGCGGGACTAGCGGGAGCTCCTACGAGCAGTACTTC.

The chain carries TRBV28 and TRBJ2-7; 10 bases agree with TRBD1. CDR1 is MDHEN, CDR2 SYDVKM, per germline. There are 15 residues in the CDR3. V shed 4 bases and J 4 bases; nucleotides not matched to a gene: 7. This chain's CDR3 is CASSSPGQGWYEQYF. The DNA of the CDR3 is TGTGCCAGCAGTTCGCCGGGACAGGGGTGGTACGAGCAGTACTTC.

The chain uses TRBV13 and TRBJ2-7, with 9 bases aligning to TRBD1. This CDR3 region has 16 residues. Looked up from germline, CDR1 is PRHDT and CDR2 is FYEKMQ (reference sequence). V was clipped by 1 base and J by 1 base; unmatched bases: 5. CDR3 bases: TGTGCCAGCAGCTTAGACCCGGGACAGGGTTCCTACGAGCAGTACTTC. This encodes CASSLDPGQGSYEQYF.

The genes are TRBV7-2 and TRBJ1-4; D ambiguous. In germline, CDR1 is SGHTA, CDR2 FQGNSA. The CDR3 totals 12 residues. Between the trimmed V and J ends, which lost 7 bases and 8 bases, there was a span of 11 bases. The CDR3 region is CASTTLNEKLFF. The CDR3 DNA reads as TGTGCCAGCACTACCTTGAACGAAAAACTGTTTTTT.

The V gene is TRBV18, the J gene TRBJ1-5; D is possibly TRBD1 (6 bases). V dropped 3 bases and J dropped 3 bases, with 15 bases sitting between them. This CDR3 has 16 residues. Germline CDR1 KGHSH, CDR2 LQKENI. Written as DNA, the CDR3 is TGTGCCAGCTCACCTATGGACAGCGGGGACAATCAGCCCCAGCATTTT. Translating it yields CASSPMDSGDNQPQHF.